The clone carrying this T cell receptor beta chain was seen only once. The sample belongs to a study of blood T cell repertoires in COVID-19. Data came from immunoSEQ multiplex PCR; TCRdb stores just in-frame clones and leaves some out. The table records around 100,000 clones, about nine tenths of them present only once. The CDR3 loop spans 16 amino acids. V shed 5 bases and J shed 5 bases, with 21 bases lying between them. Per the germline V gene, CDR1 is LNHDA and CDR2 is SQIVND (reference sequence). The V gene is TRBV19, the J gene TRBJ1-1; tentative D call: TRBD1 (5 bases). The origin of this receptor is a man aged 35-49 years with acute or convalescent COVID-19. The sequenced sample was peripheral blood. The CDR3 sequence: CASSHEINRIGTEAFF. DNA of the CDR3: TGTGCCAGTAGTCACGAGATAAACAGGATTGGAACTGAAGCTTTCTTT.